This T cell receptor beta chain was captured by sequencing in a study of T cell clonotyping in hematopoietic cell transplantation. Whole-study findings and limits: Few recipient clonotypes overlapped donors; over 95% were de novo at given depth. No sorting was done, leaving CD4 and CD8 contributions mixed. After transplant, recipient diversity fell while pathologically expanded clonotypes grew through day 180. Graft donor and pretransplant recipient Inverse Simpson Index values predicted broader posttransplant TCR diversity.

Some clones are missing from TCRdb's copy, which holds only in-frame ones; the method was immunoSEQ multiplex PCR. The table includes over 15,000 clones, about 90% detected once. As regards this clone: Its cognate antigen is unknown.

The clonotype was recovered from a man aged 35 to 55 in good health. Some clones in this sample may be carry-over from other donors' samples. Sequences were obtained from peripheral blood mononuclear cells.

CDR3 DNA: TGTGCCAGCAGAAGTAGTCGGACAGATACGCAGTATTTT. It translates to CASRSSRTDTQYF. The chain links TRBV28 to TRBJ2-3; no clear D. The germline V and J ends were trimmed by 6 bases and 3 bases, with 10 bases remaining between them. Germline V gene data show CDR1 as MDHEN and CDR2 as SYDVKM. The CDR3 runs 13 residues.